This TCR beta chain was observed in a study of shared clonotypes between healthy human individuals. Study-wide findings and caveats: Represented genetic and exposure-history diversity was restricted by having few donors.

As regards this clone: Its matching antigen is unknown.

Method: immunoSEQ multiplex PCR; TCRdb's copy keeps in-frame clones and lacks some. The sample records fewer than 650,000 clones, 75% to 85% being singletons. The CDR3 extends over 15 amino acids. The V segment lost 6 bases and the J segment 4 bases; nucleotides outside the gene matches: 7. Germline lookup yields CDR1 ENHRY and CDR2 SYGVKD. This chain links TRBV10-3 with TRBJ2-5; 11 nucleotides align to TRBD1. The sequenced sample was PBMCs. The clonotype comes from a woman aged 40 to 55 in good health. Some clones in this sample may be carry-over from other donors' samples. The CDR3 loop reads CAISQGQGVGETQYF. CDR3 bases: TGTGCCATCAGCCAGGGACAGGGGGTGGGAGAGACCCAGTACTTC.